This record covers a single TCR beta chain. The target antigen is unknown. The data stem from a study of identifying expanded T cells in peripheral blood. Whole-study results and caveats: Technical replicates showed around 1.2 changed clones; about 2 weeks 15 to 20; four weeks 19.

Generated by immunoSEQ multiplex PCR, the TCRdb table keeps only in-frame clones and is missing some. This table holds under 150,000 clones, around 88% found once. The germline gives CDR1 SGHTA, CDR2 FQGNSA. The CDR3 is 12 amino acids. V lost 5 bases and J 4 bases, leaving 7 bases between the germline ends. The sample was blood. The chain has TRBV7-2 and TRBJ2-3; D not resolved. The sequence came from a person aged 18-70 years in good health. The DNA of the CDR3 is TGTGCCAGCAGCCCCTGGGCAGATACGCAGTATTTT. Translation gives CASSPWADTQYF.